The 9 T cell receptor beta chains in this list originate from one sample, sequenced in a study of neoadjuvant anti-PD-1 for oral cavity cancer. Method: immunoSEQ multiplex PCR; TCRdb's copy keeps in-frame clones and lacks some. Of around 6,100 clones listed, 50% to 60% were seen once; the top ten hold 8% to 8.5%. Material: tumor tissue, obtained before nivolumab (anti-PD-1) treatment. The origin of the receptors is a person between 40 and 80 years old with oral cavity squamous cell carcinoma.

The chain joins TRBV11-2 to TRBJ2-3, with 8 bases fitting TRBD1. CDR3 length: 16 residues. CDR1 and CDR2 from the germline V gene are SGHAT and FQNNGV. V gave up 3 bases and J gave up 0 bases; unmatched junction bases: 5. The CDR3 DNA is TGTGCCAGCAGCTTCCAGGGGGCCCTAAGCACAGATACGCAGTATTTT. Amino acid sequence: CASSFQGALSTDTQYF.

This chain connects TRBV29-1 to TRBJ2-5; 14 bases agree with TRBD2. V trimming: 4 bases; J trimming: 1 base; junction bases outside the gene matches: 8. CDR3 size: 17 residues. The germline gives CDR1 SQVTM, CDR2 ANQGSEA. This chain's CDR3 is CSVGRLAGGSTQETQYF. In DNA form, the CDR3 reads TGCAGCGTTGGGAGACTAGCGGGAGGGTCTACCCAAGAGACCCAGTACTTC.

This chain connects TRBV19 to TRBJ2-3, with D uncertain. Germline V gene data show CDR1 as LNHDA and CDR2 as SQIVND (reference sequence). The CDR3 extends over 14 amino acids. V lost 2 bases and J lost 4, with 10 bases in between. CDR3 DNA: TGTGCCAGTAGTATAATGAGTGGGGCAGATACGCAGTATTTT. Amino acids: CASSIMSGADTQYF.

The V gene is TRBV27, the J gene TRBJ1-5, with D tentatively TRBD1 (6 bases). Germline V CDR1 and CDR2: MNHEY, SMNVEV (reference sequence). The CDR3 runs 17 residues. Trimming stripped 3 bases from V and 3 bases from J, with 18 bases between. The CDR3 here is CASSLSGGGGSNQPQHF. As DNA, the CDR3 is TGTGCCAGCAGTTTGTCGGGGGGCGGGGGATCCAATCAGCCCCAGCATTTT.

V is TRBV19 and J is TRBJ1-1; D gene uncertain. The CDR3 loop spans 13 amino acids. V was cut by 3 bases and J by 4 bases, with 9 bases left in between. Germline values: CDR1 LNHDA, CDR2 SQIVND (reference sequence). The CDR3 sequence is CASSITRSTEAFF. CDR3 sequence (DNA): TGTGCCAGTAGTATTACGAGGAGCACTGAAGCTTTCTTT.

The chain links TRBV15 to TRBJ1-4, with TRBD1 matching over 7 bases. V was pared by 1 base and J by 8 bases, with 7 bases of the junction left unmatched. Germline CDR1 is LNHNV and CDR2 is YYDKDF (reference sequence). This CDR3 spans 15 amino acids. Here the CDR3 reads CATSRGTRGDEKLFF. The CDR3 DNA reads TGTGCCACCAGCAGAGGAACCAGGGGGGACGAAAAACTGTTTTTT. Combining the CDR3 with reference TRBV15 and TRBJ1-4 gives the whole variable domain DAMVIQNPRYQVTQFGKPVTLSCSQTLNHNVMYWYQQKSSQAPKLLFHYYDKDFNNEADTPDNFQSRRPNTSFCFLDIRSPGLGDTAMYLCATSRGTRGDEKLFFGSGTQLSVL.

Relative to its sample, this clone is hyperexpanded. The chain links TRBV7-6 to TRBJ2-1; possibly TRBD1 or TRBD2 for D (5 bases each). The CDR3 is 17 amino acids. The germline V gene has CDR1 SGHVS and CDR2 FNYEAQ. V dropped 4 bases and J dropped 7 bases, with 23 bases sitting between them. DNA for the CDR3: TGTGCCAGCAGCTCCGGTGGGGCGTTAGGGTCGGGGAATGAGCAGTTCTTC. It yields the protein CASSSGGALGSGNEQFF.

The CDR3, as DNA: TGCGCCAGCAGTGATTGGCAGCTGAGGGCCGGCAATCAGCCCCAGCATTTT. As protein: CASSDWQLRAGNQPQHF. The rearrangement joins TRBV10-2 to TRBJ1-5; D uncertain. Trimming took off 3 bases at V and 2 bases at J, with 17 bases between the two ends. CDR1 is WSHSY and CDR2 is SAAADI in the germline V gene. The CDR3 is 17 amino acids.

The chain joins TRBV14 to TRBJ2-1, with 11 nucleotides matching TRBD2. The CDR3 length is 15 residues. V trimming: 1 base; J trimming: 9 bases; junction bases outside the gene matches: 5. CDR1 SGHDN and CDR2 FVKESK come from the germline V gene. The CDR3 protein is CASSQGLAGYGEQFF. CDR3 nucleotide sequence: TGTGCCAGCAGCCAAGGACTAGCGGGATACGGTGAGCAGTTCTTC.